The T cell receptor (beta chain) described here comes from a study of cytomegalovirus exposure and HLA in healthy donors. Regarding the study as a whole: An ancestry cluster, one associated with Asian ancestry, reportedly showed fewer N-insertions than the approximately 660-donor mean in a later analysis. Upon later analysis, TCR association rates were observed to vary by HLA locus, being highest for DRB1 and lowest for HLA-C.

This CDR3 contains 9 residues. The J segment lost 11 bases and the V segment lost 8 bases, leaving 2 bases of the junction unmatched. Germline V lookup: CDR1 LGHDT, CDR2 YNNKEL (reference sequence). PCR employed 60 Vbeta and 13 Jbeta primers. The repertoire was sequenced with immunoSEQ multiplex PCR; TCRdb's copy has only in-frame clones and lacks some. The sample consists of roughly 150,000 clones, 77% of them appearing once. To note about this clone: Its antigen remains unidentified.

The chain recombines TRBV3-1 (or the pseudogene TRBV3-2) with TRBJ2-7; 8 positions agree with TRBD1. The receptor was isolated from a male donor in good health and CMV-seronegative. Source material: PBMCs. The CDR3 DNA reads TGTGCCAGCGGGACAGGAGAGTACTTC. It yields the protein CASGTGEYF.